This T cell receptor beta chain stems from a study of T cell responses to AZD1222 COVID-19 vaccine. Findings and caveats of the study: Two AZD1222 doses significantly raised spike-specific TCR breadth and depth over controls. Donors, mostly white British, included more females; clonal diversity was possibly underestimated. Spike-wide vaccine-associated CD4 TCRs dominated at 160-218 and 743-854.

The CDR3 extends over 15 amino acids. CDR1 is GTSNPN, CDR2 SVGIG, per germline (reference sequence). With 2 bases removed from V and 2 bases from J, the gap between germline ends came to 15 bases. Details on this clone: The antigen remains unidentified.

Some clones are missing from TCRdb's copy, which holds only in-frame ones; the method was immunoSEQ multiplex PCR. The sample contains 150,000 to 200,000 clones, around 90% of which appear only once. V usage is TRBV30 and J usage is TRBJ1-2, with no clear D. The specimen was peripheral blood, collected on day 0 of AZD1222 vaccination. This receptor was taken from an adult in good health. CDR3 residues: CAWSSTTHPNYGYTF. The CDR3 nucleotides are TGTGCCTGGAGTTCGACGACACACCCGAACTATGGCTACACCTTC.